One sample yielded the 30 T cell receptor beta chains listed below, sequenced in a study of CD8 T cells in ankylosing spondylitis. TCRdb ran MiXCR on the 5' RACE reads and lists one entry per CDR3 protein. The sample contains fewer than 180,000 distinct CDR3 sequences, approximately 44% of which appear only once. The sample consisted of synovial fluid, either unsorted or a sorted T cell fraction (not recorded which). These receptors were taken from a male donor with ankylosing spondylitis.

The chain is built from TRBV29-1 and TRBJ2-7; D is undetermined. Trimming stripped 4 bases from V and 6 bases from J, with 10 bases between. This CDR3 contains 11 residues. CDR1 is SQVTM, CDR2 ANQGSEA, per germline. CDR3 bases: TGCAGCGTTGTAGTCTCCCTCGAGCAGTACTTC. The encoded protein is CSVVVSLEQYF.

The rearrangement links TRBV29-1 to TRBJ2-1, with D possibly being TRBD2 (6 bases). The CDR3 runs 13 residues. The V gene's germline CDR1 is SQVTM and CDR2 ANQGSEA. Trimming removed 1 base from V and 8 bases from J, with 12 bases in between. CDR3: CSVEGGADYEQFF. The CDR3 DNA reads TGCAGCGTTGAAGGCGGGGCAGATTATGAGCAGTTCTTC.

This clonotype was counted between two and nine times. The rearrangement links TRBV25-1 to TRBJ2-1; 7 bases are shared with TRBD2. Trimming removed 1 base from V and 9 bases from J; junction bases left unmatched: 12. The CDR3 is made up of 16 amino acids. CDR1 and CDR2 (germline): MGHDK, SYGVNS. The CDR3 region is CASSEWAGLKEGEQFF. Written as DNA, the CDR3 is TGTGCCAGCAGTGAATGGGCGGGACTAAAAGAAGGTGAGCAGTTCTTC. The whole variable domain, remainder taken from reference TRBV25-1 and TRBJ2-1, is EADIYQTPRYLVIGTGKKITLECSQTMGHDKMYWYQQDPGMELHLIHYSYGVNSTEKGDLSSESTVSRIRTEHFPLTLESARPSHTSQYLCASSEWAGLKEGEQFFGPGTRLTVL.

J is TRBJ1-2 and V is TRBV5-5; 10 nucleotides agree with TRBD1. Germline CDR1 is SGHKS and CDR2 is YYEKEE (reference sequence). CDR3 length: 16 amino acids. V lost 4 bases, J lost 2 bases, and 8 bases stayed unmatched. The CDR3: CASSRIPGQGNYGYTF. DNA of the CDR3: TGTGCCAGCAGCCGGATTCCGGGACAGGGGAACTATGGCTACACCTTC. The full variable domain, in which reference TRBV5-5 and TRBJ1-2 provide the parts outside the CDR3, is DAGVTQSPTHLIKTRGQQVTLRCSPISGHKSVSWYQQVLGQGPQFIFQYYEKEERGRGNFPDRFSARQFPNYSSELNVNALLLGDSALYLCASSRIPGQGNYGYTFGSGTRLTVV.

This chain links TRBV4-3 with TRBJ1-6, with D perhaps TRBD1 (5 bases). Germline V lookup: CDR1 LGHNA, CDR2 YSLEER. The V gene lost 1 base and the J gene lost 8 bases, with 15 bases spanning the gap. This CDR3 is built from 16 residues. CDR3 amino acids: CASSQGRGEWDSPLHF. The CDR3 DNA reads as TGCGCCAGCAGCCAAGGACGAGGGGAATGGGATTCACCCCTCCACTTT.

The V call is TRBV5-1, the J call TRBJ1-5, with 9 bases that match TRBD1. The CDR3 extends over 13 amino acids. Trimming cost V 3 bases and J 11 bases; bases outside gene matches: 6. From germline, CDR1 is SGHRS and CDR2 YFSETQ. CDR3 sequence: CASSSDRGRTQHF. The DNA for the CDR3 is TGCGCCAGCAGCTCGGACAGGGGTAGGACCCAGCATTTT.

The chain recombines TRBV15 with TRBJ2-1; D could derive from TRBD1 or TRBD2 (5 bases each). The CDR3 runs 15 residues. V dropped 4 bases and J dropped 8 bases, with 18 bases sitting between them. Germline-derived CDR1 and CDR2 are LNHNV and YYDKDF (reference sequence). In DNA, the CDR3 is TGTGCCACCAGCATTAGGGGAGTCGTCTGCCATGAGCAGTTCTTC. Translation: CATSIRGVVCHEQFF.

Only a few counts were recorded for this clonotype. This chain's CDR3 is CAPGDEAFF. As DNA, the CDR3 is TGTGCACCAGGGGATGAAGCTTTCTTT. This rearrangement joins TRBV2 to TRBJ1-1, with D possibly TRBD1 on 6 matching bases. Germline V gives CDR1 SNHLY, CDR2 FYNNEI. The CDR3 contains 9 residues.

The chain links TRBV3-1 to TRBJ1-2; 9 bases line up with TRBD1. V gave up 8 bases and J gave up 4 bases; unmatched junction bases: 14. This CDR3 is built from 16 residues. Per germline, CDR1 LGHDT and CDR2 YNNKEL (reference sequence). The CDR3 reads CASVPGQGPSGYGYTF. The CDR3 DNA sequence: TGTGCCAGCGTACCGGGACAGGGCCCTTCGGGCTATGGCTACACCTTC.

The V call is TRBV11-2, the J call TRBJ1-2; D unclear. The CDR3 sequence is 17 residues long. Per the germline V gene, CDR1 is SGHAT and CDR2 is FQNNGV. V dropped 5 bases and J dropped 4 bases, with 23 bases sitting between them. The CDR3 sequence is CASSPYTSGSFVYGYTF. For the CDR3, the DNA is TGTGCCAGCAGCCCATATACGTCCGGGTCGTTCGTCTATGGCTACACCTTC.

The V call is TRBV18, the J call TRBJ1-6, with no clear D. This CDR3 has 17 residues. Germline V gene data show CDR1 as KGHSH and CDR2 as LQKENI. V shed 1 base and J shed 2 bases, with 12 bases lying between them. CDR3 amino acids: CASSPQAPPAYNSPLHF. CDR3 coding DNA: TGTGCCAGCTCACCACAGGCCCCACCCGCCTATAATTCACCCCTCCACTTT. Variable domain in full (rest from reference TRBV18 and TRBJ1-6): NAGVMQNPRHLVRRRGQEARLRCSPMKGHSHVYWYRQLPEEGLKFMVYLQKENIIDESGMPKERFSAEFPKEGPSILRIQQVVRGDSAAYFCASSPQAPPAYNSPLHFGNGTRLTVT.

This clonotype was seen many times. The rearrangement links TRBV9 to TRBJ2-1; 8 nucleotides line up with TRBD2. The junction had 4 bases not matched to a gene; V was cut back by 0 bases and J by 2 bases. The V gene's germline CDR1 is SGDLS and CDR2 YYNGEE. There are 16 residues in the CDR3. This CDR3 reads CASSVGSAGAYNEQFF. The CDR3 nucleotides read TGTGCCAGCAGCGTAGGATCAGCGGGAGCCTACAATGAGCAGTTCTTC.

This chain joins TRBV5-1 and TRBJ1-1; tentative D call: TRBD1 (5 bases). The CDR3 extends over 14 amino acids. Germline CDR1 and CDR2: SGHRS and YFSETQ. Trimming took off 1 base at V and 11 bases at J, with 18 bases between the two ends. CDR3 bases: TGCGCCAGCAGCTTGCGGGGCAGCCCCATCAATGCTTTCTTT. Translating it yields CASSLRGSPINAFF.

This clonotype has only one observation. The chain uses TRBV18 and TRBJ1-1; D may be TRBD1 (5 bases). The CDR3 runs 15 residues. V gave up 5 bases and J gave up 4 bases, with 17 bases separating them. Germline CDR1 reads KGHSH; CDR2 reads LQKENI. CDR3 nucleotides: TGTGCCAGCTCAGCAGACAGTTTTTGGAGCACTGAAGCTTTCTTT. This gives the protein CASSADSFWSTEAFF.

This clonotype occurred a few times. The chain combines TRBV20-1 with TRBJ1-2; 9 nucleotides agree with TRBD1. This CDR3 region has 14 residues. Germline V gene sequence: CDR1 DFQATT, CDR2 SNEGSKA (reference sequence). With V trimmed by 6 bases and J by 7 bases, 12 bases remained unmatched. CDR3 in amino acids: CSASGQGRLFGYTF. CDR3 sequence (DNA): TGCAGTGCGTCAGGACAGGGGAGGCTCTTTGGCTACACCTTC.

The sample holds a few counts of this clonotype. The J gene is TRBJ2-5, the V gene TRBV10-3; TRBD1 is a possible D gene (6 bases). Germline CDR1 ENHRY, CDR2 SYGVKD. Trimming shortened V by 3 bases and J by 4 bases, and 15 bases separated the two germline ends. This CDR3 spans 15 amino acids. The chain's CDR3 is CAISDPGTSVETQYF. The CDR3 region has the DNA TGTGCCATCAGTGACCCCGGGACAAGTGTAGAGACCCAGTACTTC.

The V gene is TRBV28, the J gene TRBJ2-7; D may be TRBD1 (5 bases). CDR1 MDHEN and CDR2 SYDVKM come from the germline V gene. Trimming cost V 2 bases and J 1 base, with 9 bases left between them. This CDR3 has 14 amino acids. The CDR3 region is CASSLTGWSYEQYF. CDR3 coding DNA: TGTGCCAGCAGTTTAACAGGCTGGTCCTACGAGCAGTACTTC.

This clonotype appeared once. This chain joins TRBV7-9 and TRBJ2-1, with 8 positions matching TRBD2. CDR3 size: 15 residues. J lost 3 bases, V lost 5 bases, and 6 bases had no gene match. Germline lookup yields CDR1 SEHNR and CDR2 FQNEAQ (reference sequence). Here the CDR3 DNA reads TGTGCCAGCAGCGAACGGGAGGGCCACTACAATGAGCAGTTCTTC. Protein product: CASSEREGHYNEQFF.

This clonotype was seen only once. V is TRBV20-1 and J is TRBJ2-2; 9 positions agree with TRBD1. CDR3 length: 16 residues. Per germline, CDR1 DFQATT and CDR2 SNEGSKA (reference sequence). The junction had 11 bases not matched to a gene; V was cut back by 8 bases and J by 1 base. Written as DNA, the CDR3 is TGCAGTCCTAATTATCACAGGGGGCAGAACACCGGGGAGCTGTTTTTT. This encodes CSPNYHRGQNTGELFF.

The CDR3 is CASSLATEPQHF. The DNA of the CDR3 is TGTGCCAGCAGCTTAGCGACGGAGCCCCAGCATTTT. The chain combines TRBV7-9 with TRBJ1-5; D is undetermined. From germline, CDR1 is SEHNR and CDR2 FQNEAQ (reference sequence). The V and J ends lost 0 bases and 8 bases respectively, with 5 bases between them. The CDR3 spans 12 residues.

The chain joins TRBV20-1 to TRBJ1-2, with D possibly matching TRBD1 (5 bases). CDR1 is DFQATT and CDR2 is SNEGSKA in the germline V gene (reference sequence). The V end was cut by 7 bases, the J end by 0 bases, with 12 bases between. This CDR3 is built from 13 residues. Written as DNA, the CDR3 is TGCAGTGTTCGGGGCCCAGCTAACTATGGCTACACCTTC. It codes for CSVRGPANYGYTF.

V is TRBV5-1 and J is TRBJ2-7, with 8 bases lining up with TRBD1. CDR3 size: 15 residues. The trim removed 4 bases at V and 1 base at J, leaving 7 bases unmatched. Per germline, CDR1 SGHRS and CDR2 YFSETQ. The DNA of the CDR3 is TGCGCCAGCAGCCTCAGGGGGCGCAGGTCCTACGAGCAGTACTTC. It codes for CASSLRGRRSYEQYF.

As DNA, the CDR3 is TGCAGTGCTAGGCGACAGGGCCGGCGGGCAGATACGCAGTATTTT. This codes for CSARRQGRRADTQYF. The chain combines TRBV20-1 with TRBJ2-3; TRBD1 aligns across 7 bases. The germline V gene encodes CDR1 DFQATT and CDR2 SNEGSKA (reference sequence). The CDR3 is 15 residues long. V shed 3 bases and J 4 bases; nucleotides not matched to a gene: 10.

The chain links TRBV4-1 to TRBJ2-3, with unresolved D. Trimming stripped 0 bases from V and 5 bases from J, with 12 bases between. The germline V gene has CDR1 MGHRA and CDR2 YSYEKL. The CDR3 covers 15 residues. The DNA of the CDR3 is TGCGCCAGCAGCCAAGACATAAATCTCGGAGATACGCAGTATTTT. It translates to CASSQDINLGDTQYF.

The chain carries TRBV2 and TRBJ2-7, with D tentatively TRBD1 or TRBD2 (5 bases each). Germline loops: CDR1 SNHLY, CDR2 FYNNEI. This CDR3 contains 15 residues. V lost 3 bases and J lost 0, with 12 bases in between. CDR3 coding DNA: TGTGCCAGCAGTGACTGGGGACCCTTCTCCTACGAGCAGTACTTC. It yields the protein CASSDWGPFSYEQYF.

The chain joins TRBV12-3 or TRBV12-4 to TRBJ2-2; D is unclear. Trimming removed 5 bases at V and 4 bases at J, with 11 bases between. The CDR3 sequence is 14 residues long. The CDR3 DNA follows: TGTGCCAGCAGTCCCCAACTGCGCACCGGGGAGCTGTTTTTT. Translation gives CASSPQLRTGELFF.

V is TRBV20-1 and J is TRBJ2-7; 9 bases fit TRBD2. Germline CDR1 reads DFQATT; CDR2 reads SNEGSKA (reference sequence). The V and J ends lost 1 base and 0 bases, in that order; junction bases with no gene match: 16. CDR3 length: 19 amino acids. CDR3 coding DNA: TGCAGTGCTAGAGGGGGGGGAGGGACTAGCCCCACGCCCTCCTACGAGCAGTACTTC. Translation gives CSARGGGGTSPTPSYEQYF.

The chain has TRBV29-1 and TRBJ2-7; a weak D match, TRBD1 (5 bases). The germline V and J ends were trimmed by 7 bases and 5 bases, with 21 bases remaining between them. CDR3 length equals 14 residues. In germline, CDR1 is SQVTM, CDR2 ANQGSEA. In nucleotides, the CDR3 is TGCAGCGCCGAAGCAGGGTTTGGAGTTAACGAGCAGTACTTC. Its protein product is CSAEAGFGVNEQYF.

Ten or more counts support this clonotype. The chain is built from TRBV27 and TRBJ2-2; TRBD2 agrees at 12 bases. The germline CDR1 and CDR2 sequences are MNHEY and SMNVEV (reference sequence). The CDR3 extends over 15 amino acids. V shed 7 bases, J shed 5 bases, and the junction held 5 bases outside the gene matches. The CDR3 loop is CASISGLAGTGELFF. DNA for the CDR3: TGTGCCAGCATCTCCGGACTAGCGGGAACCGGGGAGCTGTTTTTT.

This chain connects TRBV7-3 to TRBJ2-1, with 12 positions matching TRBD2. The CDR3 spans 17 residues. Germline V gene data show CDR1 as SGHTA and CDR2 as FQGTGA. V lost 5 bases and J lost 5; bases outside the gene matches: 10. The CDR3 bases are TGTGCCAGCAGCCTTCAACCTCTAGCGGGAGGGGACAATGAGCAGTTCTTC. It codes for CASSLQPLAGGDNEQFF.